These T cell receptor beta chains were read from a single sample in a study of blood T cells in healthy people across ages. TCRdb passed the 5' RACE reads through MiXCR, listing each CDR3 protein once. The sample has approximately 760,000 distinct CDR3 sequences, around 25% seen once. These data were likewise used in another study, on T cells of mothers and their children.

Sequenced sample: blood. These receptors originate from a boy younger than 18 in good health. The CDR3 runs from the conserved cysteine through the conserved F or W. The D gene is left open where the match is weak. Clone size is shown for a subset of rows, as once, few, many or a class of expanded clone.

V gene: TRBV5-1
clone size: few
J gene: TRBJ1-2
D gene: NA
CDR3 DNA: TGCGCCAGCAGCTTGGACGTGGACTATGGCTACACCTTC
CDR3 protein: CASSLDVDYGYTF

V gene: TRBV9
clone size: NA
J gene: TRBJ2-1
D gene: TRBD1
CDR3 DNA: TGTGCCAGCAGCGCACTGGTAGGACAGGGGATAGATGAGCAGTTCTTC
CDR3 protein: CASSALVGQGIDEQFF

V gene: TRBV28
clone size: few
J gene: TRBJ1-1
D gene: NA
CDR3 DNA: TGTGCCAGCAGGGCGGCTGGGGGCACTGAAGCTTTCTTT
CDR3 protein: CASRAAGGTEAFF

V gene: TRBV3-1
clone size: NA
J gene: TRBJ2-1
D gene: TRBD2
CDR3 DNA: TGTGCCAGCAGCCAAGATCCCATGGTAGCGGGGGGGCCTGGTAATGAGCAGTTCTTC
CDR3 protein: CASSQDPMVAGGPGNEQFF

V gene: TRBV7-9
clone size: NA
J gene: TRBJ2-7
D gene: NA
CDR3 DNA: TGTGCCAGCAGCTCCCGCGCTTTGGGGGGATCCTACGAGCAGTACTTC
CDR3 protein: CASSSRALGGSYEQYF

V gene: TRBV20-1
clone size: NA
J gene: TRBJ2-3
D gene: NA
CDR3 DNA: TGCAGTGCTAGATCGGGAGCGTTTAACACAGATACGCAGTATTTT
CDR3 protein: CSARSGAFNTDTQYF

V gene: TRBV12-5
clone size: NA
J gene: TRBJ1-1
D gene: TRBD1
CDR3 DNA: TGTGCTAGTGGTTTGGTACCCCCAGGAGGGGGCTACACTGAAGCTTTCTTT
CDR3 protein: CASGLVPPGGGYTEAFF

V gene: TRBV7-3
clone size: NA
J gene: TRBJ1-1
D gene: NA
CDR3 DNA: TGTGCCAGCAGCCCTGTCCCGACGACTGAAGCTTTCTTT
CDR3 protein: CASSPVPTTEAFF

V gene: TRBV4-1
clone size: few
J gene: TRBJ2-5
D gene: NA
CDR3 DNA: TGCGCCAGCAGCCAAGGTCCCCCCCGGGGATTACAAGAGACCCAGTACTTC
CDR3 protein: CASSQGPPRGLQETQYF

V gene: TRBV5-5
clone size: few
J gene: TRBJ2-1
D gene: TRBD2
CDR3 DNA: TGTGCCAGCAGCTTGGTGCCTAGCGGGGGCTATGAGCAGTTCTTC
CDR3 protein: CASSLVPSGGYEQFF

V gene: TRBV11-3
clone size: NA
J gene: TRBJ2-2
D gene: NA
CDR3 DNA: TGTGCCAGCAGCCCGACACCATACACCGGGGAGCTGTTTTTT
CDR3 protein: CASSPTPYTGELFF

V gene: TRBV24-1
clone size: NA
J gene: TRBJ2-5
D gene: NA
CDR3 DNA: TGTGCCACCAGTGACCCATTAGGACAGCAAGAGACCCAGTACTTC
CDR3 protein: CATSDPLGQQETQYF

V gene: TRBV2
clone size: few
J gene: TRBJ2-1
D gene: TRBD2
CDR3 DNA: TGTGCCAGCGCGGGACTAACCTACAATGAGCAGTTCTTC
CDR3 protein: CASAGLTYNEQFF

V gene: TRBV3-1
clone size: few
J gene: TRBJ2-7
D gene: TRBD2
CDR3 DNA: TGTGCCAGCAGCCCGGGAGGGGGGGCTGGCGAGCAGTACTTC
CDR3 protein: CASSPGGGAGEQYF

V gene: TRBV5-1
clone size: once
J gene: TRBJ2-2
D gene: NA
CDR3 DNA: TGCGCCAGCAGCTTCCCTGAAAACACCGGGGAGCTGTTTTTT
CDR3 protein: CASSFPENTGELFF

V gene: TRBV24-1
clone size: few
J gene: TRBJ2-5
D gene: TRBD2
CDR3 DNA: TGTGCCACCGAGAGCGGGAGTTCGGGGGAGACCCAGTACTTC
CDR3 protein: CATESGSSGETQYF

V gene: TRBV29-1
clone size: many
J gene: TRBJ1-1
D gene: NA
CDR3 DNA: TGCAGCGTTCGACAGAGCCCAGGCACTGAAGCTTTCTTT
CDR3 protein: CSVRQSPGTEAFF

V gene: TRBV20-1
clone size: NA
J gene: TRBJ1-2
D gene: TRBD1
CDR3 DNA: TGCAGTGCTAGCGGTCAGGGGGCTTCGGTGGGCTACACCTTC
CDR3 protein: CSASGQGASVGYTF

V gene: TRBV12-5
clone size: NA
J gene: TRBJ2-1
D gene: TRBD2
CDR3 DNA: TGTGCTAGTGACTACGGACTAGCGGGGGGCTGGGAGCAGTTCTTC
CDR3 protein: CASDYGLAGGWEQFF

V gene: TRBV29-1
clone size: few
J gene: TRBJ1-4
D gene: NA
CDR3 DNA: TGCAGCGTACTAATGAGGGGCTATGAAAAACTGTTTTTT
CDR3 protein: CSVLMRGYEKLFF